This note documents a single T cell receptor beta chain sequence. The antigen is undetermined. CDR1 and CDR2 from the germline V gene are SEHNR and FQNEAQ (reference sequence). This CDR3 comprises 13 residues. V lost 0 bases and J 4 bases, leaving 6 bases between the germline ends. Sequenced by immunoSEQ multiplex PCR; TCRdb stores in-frame clones only, minus some. The table records tens of thousands of clones, over 85% of them present only once. Second-dose timings of about 4 or about 12 weeks were pooled. These data come from a study of T cell responses to AZD1222 COVID-19 vaccine. Whole-study results and caveats: Females outnumbered males among donors, who were mostly white British; clonal diversity was possibly underestimated. Only a handful of AZD1222 recipients tested seropositive at baseline. CD4 TCRs linked to vaccination spanned spike, dominating at 160-218 and 743-854.

V usage is TRBV7-9 and J usage is TRBJ1-1; D not certain. The TCR sequence derives from an adult who received the AZD1222 COVID-19 vaccine. The sequences come from peripheral blood, collected 28 days after the second AZD1222 dose. CDR3 bases: TGTGCCAGCAGCTTAGCGACTAGCACTGAAGCTTTCTTT. Its protein product is CASSLATSTEAFF.